One and the same sample provided the 27 T cell receptor beta chains below, sequenced in a study of Graves' ophthalmopathy and Graves' hyperthyroidism. Amplification from RNA transcripts yielded the TCR beta CDR3 regions. A first-round RT-PCR used HTBI primers, followed by a second-round multiplex PCR. TCRdb reprocessed the multiplex PCR reads with MiXCR, giving one entry per CDR3 protein. The repertoire holds about 210,000 distinct CDR3 sequences, with around 28% as singletons. Sequencing was done on a sample of peripheral blood. These receptors were obtained from a man between 45 and 60 years old with Graves' ophthalmopathy.

This clonotype was counted many times. The rearrangement links TRBV6-5 to TRBJ1-1; D is perhaps TRBD1 (5 bases). Germline V lookup: CDR1 MNHEY, CDR2 SVGAGI. The CDR3 consists of 15 residues. Deletions cut 6 bases from V and 4 bases from J, with 18 bases between. CDR3 protein: CASRPGTTGTTEAFF. The CDR3 nucleotides read TGTGCCAGCAGACCCGGGACGACGGGGACCACTGAAGCTTTCTTT.

This clonotype showed up just once. The V gene is TRBV29-1, the J gene TRBJ1-2, with TRBD1 matching over 7 bases. CDR1 is SQVTM and CDR2 is ANQGSEA in the germline V gene. The V and J ends lost 0 bases and 5 bases, in that order; junction bases with no gene match: 9. This CDR3 has 15 residues. The CDR3 region has the DNA TGCAGCGTTGAAGATCTGGGACAGCCCCCTTATGGCTACACCTTC. This translates into CSVEDLGQPPYGYTF.

This clonotype was counted many times. The chain combines TRBV27 with TRBJ1-1; no firm D call. CDR3 size: 13 residues. Germline V gene sequence: CDR1 MNHEY, CDR2 SMNVEV (reference sequence). V was pared by 1 base and J by 5 bases, with 8 bases between. The chain's CDR3 is CASSLYSGTEAFF. In DNA, the CDR3 is TGTGCCAGCAGTTTATATTCCGGGACTGAAGCTTTCTTT.

This clonotype was counted at least ten times. DNA for the CDR3: TGCAGTGCTAGAGACCAGTTAGACTACGAGCAGTACTTC. Encoded protein: CSARDQLDYEQYF. J is TRBJ2-7 and V is TRBV20-1, with D unclear. CDR3 size: 13 residues. With 0 bases removed from V and 3 bases from J, the gap between germline ends came to 9 bases. Germline CDR1 is DFQATT and CDR2 is SNEGSKA (reference sequence).

This clonotype was detected many times. V and J are TRBV11-2 and TRBJ2-7; 10 nucleotides agree with TRBD1. This CDR3 is 13 amino acids long. The J segment lost 7 bases and the V segment lost 10 bases, leaving 10 bases of the junction unmatched. CDR1 is SGHAT and CDR2 is FQNNGV in the germline V gene. This CDR3 reads CATRGQGIREQYF. CDR3 sequence (DNA): TGTGCCACCCGGGGACAGGGGATAAGGGAGCAGTACTTC. Full variable domain (outside the CDR3, taken from reference TRBV11-2 and TRBJ2-7): EAGVAQSPRYKIIEKRQSVAFWCNPISGHATLYWYQQILGQGPKLLIQFQNNGVVDDSQLPKDRFSAERLKGVDSTLKIQPAKLEDSAVYLCATRGQGIREQYFGPGTRLTVT.

The rearrangement joins TRBV6-2 or TRBV6-3 to TRBJ1-1, with TRBD1 matching over 7 bases. The CDR3 extends over 13 amino acids. Trimming took 6 bases from V and 8 from J; bases not matched to a gene: 9. CDR1 MNHEY and CDR2 SVGEGT come from the germline V gene. In DNA form, the CDR3 reads TGTGCCAGCAGCCGAACAGGGGAGACGGAAGCTTTCTTT. Encoded protein: CASSRTGETEAFF.

At least ten counts were recorded for this clonotype. This chain uses TRBV29-1 with TRBJ2-2, with D possibly matching TRBD1 (6 bases). This CDR3 is built from 17 residues. The V and J ends lost 0 bases and 3 bases respectively, with 17 bases between them. Germline V CDR1 and CDR2: SQVTM, ANQGSEA. The CDR3 loop reads CSVEDLRQGRDTGELFF. The CDR3 DNA follows: TGCAGCGTTGAAGACCTTCGCCAGGGGCGAGACACCGGGGAGCTGTTTTTT.

This clonotype has only one observation. V gene TRBV20-1 combines with J gene TRBJ2-7; 7 positions match TRBD1. CDR1 DFQATT and CDR2 SNEGSKA come from the germline V gene (reference sequence). The CDR3 is made up of 14 amino acids. With V trimmed by 8 bases and J by 5 bases, 15 bases remained unmatched. The CDR3 loop is CSSSQTGVLDEQYF. The CDR3 DNA is TGCAGTTCTTCCCAAACAGGGGTTTTGGACGAGCAGTACTTC.

This clonotype was seen repeatedly, ten times or more. The chain joins TRBV28 to TRBJ2-7; D is uncertain. Trimming stripped 2 bases from V and 2 bases from J, with 10 bases between. CDR3 length equals 14 residues. CDR1 is MDHEN and CDR2 is SYDVKM in the germline V gene. This CDR3 is CASSLRSRTYEQYF. CDR3 sequence (DNA): TGTGCCAGCAGTTTAAGGTCCCGGACCTACGAGCAGTACTTC. Variable domain in full (rest from reference TRBV28 and TRBJ2-7): DVKVTQSSRYLVKRTGEKVFLECVQDMDHENMFWYRQDPGLGLRLIYFSYDVKMKEKGDIPEGYSVSREKKERFSLILESASTNQTSMYLCASSLRSRTYEQYFGPGTRLTVT.

This clonotype has a count of ten or more. The genes are TRBV6-5 and TRBJ2-5; TRBD1 matches 7 bases. Germline-derived CDR1 and CDR2 are MNHEY and SVGAGI. V lost 2 bases to trimming and J lost 2 bases; unmatched junction nucleotides: 5. This CDR3 is built from 15 residues. The CDR3 protein is CASSYRGTAQETQYF. CDR3 DNA sequence: TGTGCCAGCAGTTACCGAGGGACAGCTCAAGAGACCCAGTACTTC.

This clonotype was seen repeatedly, ten times or more. The V call is TRBV28, the J call TRBJ1-2; 7 nucleotides line up with TRBD1. The junction had 12 bases not matched to a gene; V was cut back by 6 bases and J by 8 bases. In germline, CDR1 is MDHEN, CDR2 SYDVKM. There are 14 residues in the CDR3. In DNA, the CDR3 is TGTGCCAGCAGAGCCACGGGACAGCAAGGGGGCTACACCTTC. Translation gives CASRATGQQGGYTF.

At least ten counts were recorded for this clonotype. The chain joins TRBV7-2 to TRBJ2-2; a possible D gene is TRBD2 (6 bases). Deletions cut 3 bases from V and 4 bases from J, with 12 bases between. Germline CDR1 SGHTA, CDR2 FQGNSA. The CDR3 has 15 residues. The CDR3 protein is CASSLTRDLTGELFF. The CDR3 DNA follows: TGTGCCAGCAGCTTGACTAGGGACCTCACCGGGGAGCTGTTTTTT.

This clonotype has ten or more counts. The chain employs TRBV4-1 and TRBJ1-2, with D possibly being TRBD1 (6 bases). The V gene lost 6 bases and the J gene lost 6 bases, with 14 bases spanning the gap. This CDR3 is 13 amino acids long. The V gene's germline CDR1 is MGHRA and CDR2 YSYEKL. This CDR3 reads CASSHAQGNGYTF. The CDR3 DNA is TGCGCCAGCAGTCACGCACAGGGCAATGGCTACACCTTC.

This clonotype was counted many times. V is TRBV6-5 and J is TRBJ2-7, with TRBD1 identical over 9 bases. The CDR3 has 16 amino acids. Trimming removed 10 bases from V and 1 base from J; junction bases left unmatched: 14. CDR1 and CDR2 (germline): MNHEY, SVGAGI. The CDR3 is CATRKSGGQGSYEQYF. For the CDR3, the DNA is TGTGCCACCCGGAAATCAGGCGGACAGGGGTCCTACGAGCAGTACTTC.

This clonotype was recorded many times. V usage is TRBV14 and J usage is TRBJ1-1; no firm D call. Trimming stripped 1 base from V and 4 bases from J, with 13 bases between. The CDR3 sequence is 15 residues long. Looked up from germline, CDR1 is SGHDN and CDR2 is FVKESK. This CDR3 is CASSQVDGVGTEAFF. DNA for the CDR3: TGTGCCAGCAGCCAAGTAGATGGGGTTGGCACTGAAGCTTTCTTT.

This clonotype showed up many times. The chain combines TRBV11-2 with TRBJ2-7, with D possibly being TRBD1 (6 bases). Trimming stripped 0 bases from V and 2 bases from J, with 11 bases between. CDR1 SGHAT and CDR2 FQNNGV come from the germline V gene. This CDR3 contains 15 residues. As DNA, the CDR3 is TGTGCCAGCAGCTTAGAGGCAGGGGCTGCCTACGAGCAGTACTTC. This translates into CASSLEAGAAYEQYF.

This clonotype was observed many times. As DNA, the CDR3 is TGTGCCAGCAGTTACTCTGAATCGTCCGGGGAGCTGTTTTTT. Residues: CASSYSESSGELFF. The V gene is TRBV6-2 or TRBV6-3, the J gene TRBJ2-2; D remains ambiguous. Per the germline V gene, CDR1 is MNHEY and CDR2 is SVGEGT. This CDR3 spans 14 amino acids. V was trimmed by 0 bases and J by 6 bases, leaving 8 bases between them.

This clonotype has a count of ten or more. This rearrangement joins TRBV6-5 to TRBJ2-5, with a possible D match to TRBD1 (5 bases). V dropped 0 bases and J dropped 7 bases, with 6 bases sitting between them. The CDR3 has 12 amino acids. CDR1 is MNHEY, CDR2 SVGAGI, per germline. In DNA form, the CDR3 reads TGTGCCAGCAGTTACTCGGGGCGGACCCAGTACTTC. Translated, it gives CASSYSGRTQYF.

This clonotype was counted at least ten times. Written as DNA, the CDR3 is TGTGCCAGCAGCGCACAGACAGGGGCCAGCTCCTACGAGCAGTACTTC. It encodes CASSAQTGASSYEQYF. V is TRBV11-1 and J is TRBJ2-7; 8 positions match TRBD1. CDR3 length equals 16 residues. Trimming took 5 bases from V and 0 from J; bases not matched to a gene: 9. Germline CDR1 reads SGHAT; CDR2 reads FQDESV (reference sequence).

This clonotype was detected many times. V is TRBV6-2 or TRBV6-3 and J is TRBJ2-7; the D gene is possibly TRBD2 (6 bases). V shed 5 bases and J shed 2 bases, with 13 bases lying between them. This CDR3 is 14 amino acids long. CDR1 and CDR2 from the germline V gene are MNHEY and SVGEGT. The CDR3 DNA sequence: TGTGCCAGCAGTAAGGGACTTCAAGCCTACGAGCAGTACTTC. It encodes CASSKGLQAYEQYF.

The CDR3 DNA reads TGTGCCAGCAGTGTGGGTTGGGGAGGGTACACTGAAGCTTTCTTT. This sequence encodes CASSVGWGGYTEAFF. The V call is TRBV6-1, the J call TRBJ1-1, with D unclear. Trimming removed 4 bases at V and 3 bases at J, with 15 bases between. In germline, CDR1 is MNHNS, CDR2 SASEGT. The CDR3 is 15 amino acids.

There are many counts of this clonotype. The V call is TRBV12-3 or TRBV12-4, the J call TRBJ2-2; D might be TRBD1 or TRBD2, each matching 5 bases. V lost 3 bases and J lost 6, with 14 bases in between. The CDR3 loop spans 15 amino acids. CDR3 nucleotide sequence: TGTGCCAGCAGTTTCCGGGACCGACCGCCCGGGGAGCTGTTTTTT. As protein: CASSFRDRPPGELFF.

This clonotype appeared many times. The chain has TRBV27 and TRBJ2-7, with TRBD1 identical over 9 bases. Germline CDR1 reads MNHEY; CDR2 reads SMNVEV (reference sequence). The CDR3 has 15 residues. V dropped 5 bases and J dropped 1; count of bases not matched to a gene: 6. The CDR3 DNA follows: TGTGCCAGCAGTCCCCGGACAGGGGAATCCTACGAGCAGTACTTC. As protein: CASSPRTGESYEQYF.

Ten or more counts support this clonotype. The rearrangement uses TRBV6-2 or TRBV6-3 and TRBJ2-2; TRBD1 matches at 11 bases. Germline V gives CDR1 MNHEY, CDR2 SVGEGT. The trim removed 6 bases at V and 7 bases at J, leaving 7 bases unmatched. The CDR3 spans 15 residues. CDR3 bases: TGTGCCAGCAGAGATGGACAGGGGGCGTTCGGGGAGCTGTTTTTT. Its protein is CASRDGQGAFGELFF.

This clonotype appeared a few times. The rearrangement links TRBV13 to TRBJ2-7, with D possibly matching TRBD1 (6 bases). Germline V gene sequence: CDR1 PRHDT, CDR2 FYEKMQ (reference sequence). The CDR3 length is 17 residues. V was shortened by 0 bases and J by 2 bases, with 17 bases between the two germline ends. The CDR3 sequence: CASSLGTGPAGAYEQYF. CDR3 sequence (DNA): TGTGCCAGCAGCTTAGGGACAGGCCCCGCTGGAGCCTACGAGCAGTACTTC.

The sample holds many counts of this clonotype. This chain uses TRBV6-1 with TRBJ1-6; TRBD1 agrees at 7 bases. V was clipped by 7 bases and J by 8 bases; unmatched bases: 5. The germline gives CDR1 MNHNS, CDR2 SASEGT. This CDR3 spans 13 amino acids. The CDR3 DNA is TGTGCCAGCACCCGGGACAGAGATTCACCCCTCCACTTT. Translation: CASTRDRDSPLHF.

The table lists this clonotype with many counts. The chain recombines TRBV12-3 or TRBV12-4 with TRBJ1-2, with D tentatively TRBD1 (6 bases). The V end lost 6 bases, the J end lost 4 bases, and 15 bases lay between the germline ends. CDR3 length: 14 amino acids. The CDR3 sequence is CASSPPGTTYGYTF. The CDR3 DNA reads as TGTGCCAGCAGCCCCCCCGGGACAACCTATGGCTACACCTTC.